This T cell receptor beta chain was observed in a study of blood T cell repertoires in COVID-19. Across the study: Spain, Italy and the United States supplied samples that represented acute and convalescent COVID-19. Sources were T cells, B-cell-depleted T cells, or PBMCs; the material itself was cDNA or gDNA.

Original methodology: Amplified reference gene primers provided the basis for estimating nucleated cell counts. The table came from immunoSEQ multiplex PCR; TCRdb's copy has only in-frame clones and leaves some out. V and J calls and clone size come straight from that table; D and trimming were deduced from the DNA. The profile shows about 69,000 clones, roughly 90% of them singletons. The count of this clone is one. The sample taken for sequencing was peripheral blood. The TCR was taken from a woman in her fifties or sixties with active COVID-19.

The CDR3 loop reads CASSPGTSGQPFYEQYF. In nucleotides, the CDR3 is TGCGCCAGCAGCCCCGGGACTAGCGGACAACCTTTTTACGAGCAGTACTTC. This chain uses TRBV5-1 with TRBJ2-7, with 11 positions matching TRBD2. J lost 4 bases, V lost 4 bases, and 13 bases had no gene match. CDR1 and CDR2 (germline): SGHRS, YFSETQ. The CDR3 runs 17 residues.